This T cell receptor (beta chain) stems from a study of T-cell memory formation after mild COVID-19 (dated by TCRdb to about 2021). For the study in its entirety: TCR sequence clusters from the two donors were found to be largely donor specific. In two donors, T-cell clones that expanded and contracted after mild COVID-19 were tracked by sequencing TCRalpha and TCRbeta repertoires over time. Two young, previously healthy adult volunteers, one female and one male, were included in the cohort. The research as a whole found: Clones contracting from day 15 to 85 had balanced CD4/CD8 phenotypes, while a second wave expanding from day 15 to 37 was biased towards CD4+. Some responding clones were detected in pre-infection memory, which suggested that pre-existing cross-reactive memory T cells had joined the SARS-CoV-2 response. Contracting CD4+ clones appeared mostly in the CM and EM memory subsets, whereas CD8+ clones were enriched in EMRA. SARS-CoV-2 specificity was not confirmed for the second-wave clones peaking on day 37. Only two mild cases were covered in the study, and larger cohorts including severe cases with pre-infection samples were considered necessary.

The data were produced on an Illumina NovaSeq 6000. cDNA libraries for TCRalpha and TCRbeta were prepared by 5'RACE using constant-segment primers, with sample barcodes and unique molecular identifiers added. RNA was extracted from every sample with Trizol reagent. Library amplification was performed in two PCR steps, and a second sample barcode and Illumina TruSeq adapters were introduced in the second step. Sequencing of the libraries was done on an Illumina NovaSeq, producing 2 x 150 bp paired-end reads. The paper's processing steps were these. Reads were demultiplexed and collapsed into UMI-guided consensus sequences with migec v1.2.7. With mixcr v2.1.11, UMI consensuses were aligned to TRA and TRB V and J templates and assembled into clonotypes. Expanded or contracted clonotypes were those called significant by both edgeR and NoisET, with noise models trained on biological replicates. For edgeR calls, the thresholds were a false discovery rate-adjusted p below 0.01 and a log2 fold-change of 1. As an exploratory analysis of dynamics, PCA with hierarchical clustering was applied to max-normalized trajectories of the 1000 most abundant clonotypes. Separately sequenced CD4+ and CD8+ repertoires were used to assign a CD4 or CD8 phenotype to each responding clone. TCRdb itself trimmed the public reads at Q25 with fastp, ran MiXCR and retained productive beta chains. Every CDR3 protein is listed once, alongside the most common genes and DNA of its rows. The V and J calls shown here were made by TCRdb, not taken from the authors' results. This sample lists some 120,000 distinct CDR3 sequences; 5% to 6.5% were detected once. About 2.2% of the sample lies in the top ten.

PBMCs were isolated by Ficoll-Paque density gradient centrifugation. On this clonotype itself: Its antigen is still unknown. Per-base quality was not reported, and no clone a single base away is much larger than it.

From the cysteine up to the phenylalanine, the CDR3 has a length of 14 residues. This entry keeps only the CDR3 DNA: 42 bases, framed from base 1. The V end loses 3 bases and the J end loses 10 bases, and a stretch of 15 bases separates them. For CDR1 and CDR2, the germline V gene lists SGHTA and FQGTGA. The receptor chain draws on TRBV7-3 and TRBJ2-2; the D segment cannot be called with confidence. Sequenced input: PBMCs or a T cell subset sorted from them (not recorded which). The source of this sequence is an adult woman who had mild COVID-19 (a few samples of this study predate the infection). The sample titles of this study are shuffled in the database, so cell type and time point are left out; the donor was told from shared clones. CDR3 reads: CASSLGLDTSELFF. In nucleotide form, the sequence is TGTGCCAGCAGCTTGGGCCTCGATACCTCGGAGCTGTTTTTT.